These 2 T cell receptor beta chains originate from one sample sequenced in a study of control samples from healthy donors and cancer patients. The method was immunoSEQ multiplex PCR; TCRdb's version includes in-frame clones alone and lacks a portion of them. This sample has around 130,000 clones, with 88% found just once. The sample consisted of blood. The receptor source for this set is a man in his forties or fifties in good health.

This rearrangement joins TRBV7-9 to TRBJ2-7; either TRBD1 or TRBD2 may supply D (5 bases each). The CDR3 sequence is 15 residues long. Germline V gene sequence: CDR1 SEHNR, CDR2 FQNEAQ (reference sequence). V lost 5 bases to trimming and J lost 0 bases, with 14 bases between them. CDR3 residues: CASSNAGTPSYEQYF. CDR3 nucleotide sequence: TGTGCCAGCAGCAACGCCGGGACCCCCTCCTACGAGCAGTACTTC.

This rearrangement joins TRBV2 to TRBJ1-4; 11 nucleotides match TRBD1. J was trimmed by 7 bases and V by 6 bases; bases with no gene match: 10. The CDR3 consists of 16 residues. Per germline, CDR1 SNHLY and CDR2 FYNNEI. The CDR3 protein is CASRRTGGAVPEKLFF. For the CDR3, the DNA is TGTGCCAGCAGGAGGACAGGGGGCGCGGTGCCTGAAAAACTGTTTTTT.